Listed below are T cell receptor beta chains from one sample, sequenced in a study of blood T cell repertoires in COVID-19. The assay was immunoSEQ multiplex PCR, and TCRdb's table has in-frame clones only and misses some. The table lists about 52,000 clones, over 75% of them singletons. Material for sequencing was peripheral blood. The receptors were sampled from a woman at least 80 years old with COVID-19, enrolled during active disease. The CDR3 runs from the conserved cysteine through the conserved F or W. The order of the fields is CDR3 DNA, CDR3 protein, D gene, V gene, J gene, clone size. The D gene is left open where the match is weak. Only some rows state a clone size, as once, few, many or a class for expanded clones.

CDR3nt: TGTGCCAGTAGGACCGGGACAGGAGGGGCCAACGTCCTGACTTTC
CDR3aa: CASRTGTGGANVLTF
d_gene: TRBD1
v_gene: TRBV19
j_gene: TRBJ2-6
abundance: few

CDR3nt: TGTGCCAGCAGCCTGCCTATCCCGGGACAGCACAATGAGCAGTTCTTC
CDR3aa: CASSLPIPGQHNEQFF
d_gene: TRBD1
v_gene: TRBV3-1/TRBV3-2
j_gene: TRBJ2-1
abundance: NA

CDR3nt: TGTGCCAGCAGTGACTCCAATGGCAGGGGGTCGAACACTGAAGCTTTCTTT
CDR3aa: CASSDSNGRGSNTEAFF
d_gene: TRBD1
v_gene: TRBV6-4
j_gene: TRBJ1-1
abundance: NA

CDR3nt: TGTGCCAGCAGCTTACAAACAGGGGGCCTCACTGAAGCTTTCTTT
CDR3aa: CASSLQTGGLTEAFF
d_gene: TRBD1
v_gene: TRBV7-6
j_gene: TRBJ1-1
abundance: NA

CDR3nt: TGTGCCAGCAGCCCCCGTCCTAGCGGGACCCAAGAGACCCAGTACTTC
CDR3aa: CASSPRPSGTQETQYF
d_gene: TRBD2
v_gene: TRBV7-2
j_gene: TRBJ2-5
abundance: NA

CDR3nt: TGCGCCAGCAGCCCGGGCGGCCCGACAGTATCGGATACGCAGTATTTT
CDR3aa: CASSPGGPTVSDTQYF
d_gene: NA
v_gene: TRBV5-1
j_gene: TRBJ2-3
abundance: once

CDR3nt: TGTGCCAGCAGTTATAAGGGGGCGAAAGAGACCCAGTACTTC
CDR3aa: CASSYKGAKETQYF
d_gene: TRBD1
v_gene: TRBV6-5
j_gene: TRBJ2-5
abundance: few

CDR3nt: TGTGCCACCAGTGATCCACAGGGGGCAGGAACAGATACGCAGTATTTT
CDR3aa: CATSDPQGAGTDTQYF
d_gene: TRBD1
v_gene: TRBV24-1
j_gene: TRBJ2-3
abundance: once

CDR3nt: TGTGCCAGCAGTGAAGTCCCTAGCGGGAAGGGAGAGACCCAGTACTTC
CDR3aa: CASSEVPSGKGETQYF
d_gene: TRBD2
v_gene: TRBV6-1
j_gene: TRBJ2-5
abundance: NA

CDR3nt: TGCAGCGTGAGAGGGGGACAGTACAATGAGCAGTTCTTC
CDR3aa: CSVRGGQYNEQFF
d_gene: TRBD1
v_gene: TRBV29-1
j_gene: TRBJ2-1
abundance: NA

CDR3nt: TGTGCCAGCAGTGCAGGGGGCTGGTATTTGGGCAATCAGCCCCAGCATTTT
CDR3aa: CASSAGGWYLGNQPQHF
d_gene: TRBD1
v_gene: TRBV27
j_gene: TRBJ1-5
abundance: NA

CDR3nt: TGTGCCAGTAGTATCCGTAGCGGGAGGGCCGGATGGGCTTACAATGAGCAGTTCTTC
CDR3aa: CASSIRSGRAGWAYNEQFF
d_gene: TRBD2
v_gene: TRBV19
j_gene: TRBJ2-1
abundance: NA

CDR3nt: TGTGCCAGCAGCCACAGGGGGCTGGGCACTGAAGCTTTCTTT
CDR3aa: CASSHRGLGTEAFF
d_gene: TRBD1
v_gene: TRBV6-5
j_gene: TRBJ1-1
abundance: few

CDR3nt: TGTGCCAGTAGTATAAGGGGGACAGTCACCACAGATACGCAGTATTTT
CDR3aa: CASSIRGTVTTDTQYF
d_gene: TRBD1
v_gene: TRBV19
j_gene: TRBJ2-3
abundance: NA

CDR3nt: TGTGCCAGCAGCCTAACCGGGACTAGCGGACAAGAGACCCAGTACTTC
CDR3aa: CASSLTGTSGQETQYF
d_gene: TRBD2
v_gene: TRBV4-2
j_gene: TRBJ2-5
abundance: NA

CDR3nt: TGTGCCAGCAGCCCCTCCGACAGGGGGCGAGGCGAGCAGTACTTC
CDR3aa: CASSPSDRGRGEQYF
d_gene: TRBD1
v_gene: TRBV3-1/TRBV3-2
j_gene: TRBJ2-7
abundance: once

CDR3nt: TGCGCCAGCAGCTATACAGGGGCCGGGGAGCTGTTTTTT
CDR3aa: CASSYTGAGELFF
d_gene: TRBD1
v_gene: TRBV5-1
j_gene: TRBJ2-2
abundance: once

CDR3nt: TGTGCCAGTAGTATGGACAGGGTTTTGAACACTGAAGCTTTCTTT
CDR3aa: CASSMDRVLNTEAFF
d_gene: TRBD1
v_gene: TRBV19
j_gene: TRBJ1-1
abundance: few

CDR3nt: TGTGCCAGCAGAACCCATCAGGGTTCACCCCTCCACTTT
CDR3aa: CASRTHQGSPLHF
d_gene: NA
v_gene: TRBV27
j_gene: TRBJ1-6
abundance: NA

CDR3nt: TGTGCCAGCAGCTTTTACCCAGGCCCATACACCTTC
CDR3aa: CASSFYPGPYTF
d_gene: NA
v_gene: TRBV5-4
j_gene: TRBJ1-2
abundance: NA

CDR3nt: TGTGCCAGCAGCTTAGGGGCGAGTAGCGGGGTCGCAGATACGCAGTATTTT
CDR3aa: CASSLGASSGVADTQYF
d_gene: TRBD2
v_gene: TRBV7-9
j_gene: TRBJ2-3
abundance: NA

CDR3nt: TGTGCCAGCAGCTCGCAGTACCAGGCGCGTAACGAGCAGTACTTC
CDR3aa: CASSSQYQARNEQYF
d_gene: NA
v_gene: TRBV7-9
j_gene: TRBJ2-7
abundance: NA

CDR3nt: TGCGCCAGCAGCCAAGACCAGGGCTACGAGCAGTACTTC
CDR3aa: CASSQDQGYEQYF
d_gene: NA
v_gene: TRBV4-1
j_gene: TRBJ2-7
abundance: NA

CDR3nt: TGTGCCAGCAGGGGGGACAGGGCCCCTGGAAACACCATATATTTT
CDR3aa: CASRGDRAPGNTIYF
d_gene: TRBD1
v_gene: TRBV28
j_gene: TRBJ1-3
abundance: large

CDR3nt: TGTGCCAGCAGCTTAACGGGATCAGATACGCAGTATTTT
CDR3aa: CASSLTGSDTQYF
d_gene: NA
v_gene: TRBV7-8
j_gene: TRBJ2-3
abundance: NA

CDR3nt: TGTGCCAGTTTCGCAGGAGGGACCGAGTCTTACGAGCAGTACTTC
CDR3aa: CASFAGGTESYEQYF
d_gene: NA
v_gene: TRBV2
j_gene: TRBJ2-7
abundance: NA

CDR3nt: TGTGCCAGCAGCGTAGGAACAGTTTTCTCTGGAAACACCATATATTTT
CDR3aa: CASSVGTVFSGNTIYF
d_gene: NA
v_gene: TRBV9
j_gene: TRBJ1-3
abundance: NA

CDR3nt: TGCGCCAGCAGCTTGGCGGGAGCCAGCCATGAGCAGTTCTTC
CDR3aa: CASSLAGASHEQFF
d_gene: NA
v_gene: TRBV5-1
j_gene: TRBJ2-1
abundance: NA

CDR3nt: TGTGCCAGCACCCCCGGTTCACCTTATGGCTACACCTTC
CDR3aa: CASTPGSPYGYTF
d_gene: NA
v_gene: TRBV12-3/TRBV12-4
j_gene: TRBJ1-2
abundance: NA

CDR3nt: TGTGCCACCACAAAACGGGAAGTTTCAGATACGCAGTATTTT
CDR3aa: CATTKREVSDTQYF
d_gene: NA
v_gene: TRBV15
j_gene: TRBJ2-3
abundance: NA

CDR3nt: TGTGCCAGCAGCTTACTAGCGGGAGCAGATACGCAGTATTTT
CDR3aa: CASSLLAGADTQYF
d_gene: TRBD2
v_gene: TRBV7-9
j_gene: TRBJ2-3
abundance: once

CDR3nt: TGTGCCAGTAGATCCCCGGGACTACCATACAATGAGCAGTTCTTC
CDR3aa: CASRSPGLPYNEQFF
d_gene: TRBD2
v_gene: TRBV19
j_gene: TRBJ2-1
abundance: NA

CDR3nt: TGCAGTGCCCCGGACAGTGAAGCTTTCTTT
CDR3aa: CSAPDSEAFF
d_gene: NA
v_gene: TRBV20-1
j_gene: TRBJ1-1
abundance: NA

CDR3nt: TGCAGTGCTAGTTGGACTAGCGGAGGCTTAGCCAAAAACATTCAGTACTTC
CDR3aa: CSASWTSGGLAKNIQYF
d_gene: TRBD2
v_gene: TRBV20-1
j_gene: TRBJ2-4
abundance: NA

CDR3nt: TGTGCCAGCTCTCGAACCCCGCCGGGAAGCTCCTACAATGAGCAGTTCTTC
CDR3aa: CASSRTPPGSSYNEQFF
d_gene: NA
v_gene: TRBV18
j_gene: TRBJ2-1
abundance: NA

CDR3nt: TGTGCCACCCTTTTGGACAGGATTATCTACGAGCAGTACTTC
CDR3aa: CATLLDRIIYEQYF
d_gene: TRBD1
v_gene: TRBV6-5
j_gene: TRBJ2-7
abundance: NA

CDR3nt: TGTGCCATCAGTGAGTCCGTGTTGATGCTAGCGGGAAACTACGAGCAGTACTTC
CDR3aa: CAISESVLMLAGNYEQYF
d_gene: TRBD2
v_gene: TRBV10-3
j_gene: TRBJ2-7
abundance: few

CDR3nt: TGTGCCAGCTCACCACCGAACAGAAATGAAAAACTGTTTTTT
CDR3aa: CASSPPNRNEKLFF
d_gene: NA
v_gene: TRBV18
j_gene: TRBJ1-4
abundance: NA

CDR3nt: TGTGCCAGCGGAACCGGAGGTGGTGGCCCCAATGAGCAGTTCTTC
CDR3aa: CASGTGGGGPNEQFF
d_gene: NA
v_gene: TRBV7-9
j_gene: TRBJ2-1
abundance: NA

CDR3nt: TGTGCCAGCAGCCGTAGTTATAATGAAAAACTGTTTTTT
CDR3aa: CASSRSYNEKLFF
d_gene: NA
v_gene: TRBV14
j_gene: TRBJ1-4
abundance: NA

CDR3nt: TGTGCCAGCACCCTCTGGGGGGGGCAGGGGTATGGCTACACCTTC
CDR3aa: CASTLWGGQGYGYTF
d_gene: NA
v_gene: TRBV5-4
j_gene: TRBJ1-2
abundance: NA

CDR3nt: TGTGCCAGCAGTCAGACACCGAATGAGCAGTTCTTC
CDR3aa: CASSQTPNEQFF
d_gene: NA
v_gene: TRBV2
j_gene: TRBJ2-1
abundance: NA

CDR3nt: TGTGCCAGTTTTAGCGGGAGTCGGAATGAGCAGTTCTTC
CDR3aa: CASFSGSRNEQFF
d_gene: TRBD2
v_gene: TRBV19
j_gene: TRBJ2-1
abundance: medium-sized

CDR3nt: TGTGCCAGCAGCTTAACGTCGTCCAGGGAAGAGACCCAGTACTTC
CDR3aa: CASSLTSSREETQYF
d_gene: NA
v_gene: TRBV7-3
j_gene: TRBJ2-5
abundance: NA

CDR3nt: TGTGCCAGCAGTTACTCCCCTGACACCGGGGAGCTGTTTTTT
CDR3aa: CASSYSPDTGELFF
d_gene: NA
v_gene: TRBV6-2/TRBV6-3
j_gene: TRBJ2-2
abundance: NA

CDR3nt: TGCAGCGCCGGGACAGGGATCAACTATGGCTACACCTTC
CDR3aa: CSAGTGINYGYTF
d_gene: TRBD1
v_gene: TRBV29-1
j_gene: TRBJ1-2
abundance: NA

CDR3nt: TGTGCCAGCAGTCCCAAGCCCCTTCTAGCGACCGGGGAGCTGTTTTTT
CDR3aa: CASSPKPLLATGELFF
d_gene: NA
v_gene: TRBV27
j_gene: TRBJ2-2
abundance: NA

CDR3nt: TGTGCCAGTAGTTATAGCGGGAGCTCCTACAATGAGCAGTTCTTC
CDR3aa: CASSYSGSSYNEQFF
d_gene: TRBD2
v_gene: TRBV19
j_gene: TRBJ2-1
abundance: NA

CDR3nt: TGTGCCAGCAGCCCGGAGGGTACAGATACGCAGTATTTT
CDR3aa: CASSPEGTDTQYF
d_gene: NA
v_gene: TRBV14
j_gene: TRBJ2-3
abundance: NA

CDR3nt: TGTGCCAGCAGCGAGCGGGACTCCTTAGTGATGGATACGCAGTATTTT
CDR3aa: CASSERDSLVMDTQYF
d_gene: TRBD2
v_gene: TRBV4-2
j_gene: TRBJ2-3
abundance: NA